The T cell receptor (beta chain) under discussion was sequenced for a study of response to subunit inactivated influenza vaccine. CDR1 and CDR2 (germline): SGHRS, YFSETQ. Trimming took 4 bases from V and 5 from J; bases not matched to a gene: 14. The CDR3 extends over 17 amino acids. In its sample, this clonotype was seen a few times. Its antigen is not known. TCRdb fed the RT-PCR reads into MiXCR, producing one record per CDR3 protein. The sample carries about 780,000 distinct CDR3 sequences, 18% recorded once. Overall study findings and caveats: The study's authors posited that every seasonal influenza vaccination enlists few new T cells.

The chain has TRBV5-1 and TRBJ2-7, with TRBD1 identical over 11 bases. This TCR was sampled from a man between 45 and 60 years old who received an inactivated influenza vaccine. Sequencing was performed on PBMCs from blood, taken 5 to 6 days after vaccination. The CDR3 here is CASSPREGQGGIDEQYF. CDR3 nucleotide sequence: TGCGCCAGCAGCCCTAGAGAGGGACAGGGGGGAATCGACGAGCAGTACTTC.